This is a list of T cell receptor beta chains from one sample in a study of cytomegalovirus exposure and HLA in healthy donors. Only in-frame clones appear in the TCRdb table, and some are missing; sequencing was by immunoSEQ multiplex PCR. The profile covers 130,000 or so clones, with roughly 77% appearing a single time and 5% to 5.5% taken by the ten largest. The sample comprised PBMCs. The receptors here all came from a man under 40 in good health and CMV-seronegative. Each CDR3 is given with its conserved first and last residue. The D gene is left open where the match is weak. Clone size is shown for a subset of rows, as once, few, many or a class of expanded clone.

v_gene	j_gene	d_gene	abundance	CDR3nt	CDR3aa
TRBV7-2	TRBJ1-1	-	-	TGTGCCAGCAGCTTCAGTGTGGGGGGAAGAACTGAAGCTTTCTTT	CASSFSVGGRTEAFF
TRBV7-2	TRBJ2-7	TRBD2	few	TGTGCCAGCAGCGCCTTTCCCCTTAGCGGGAGGTTGAACGAGCAGTACTTC	CASSAFPLSGRLNEQYF
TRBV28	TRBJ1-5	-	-	TGTGCCAGCAGTTTAGCAGTCTATCAGCCCCAGCATTTT	CASSLAVYQPQHF
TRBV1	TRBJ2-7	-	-	TGCACCAGCAGCCCAAGGCCTAGCTGCTACGAGCAGTACTTC	CTSSPRPSCYEQYF
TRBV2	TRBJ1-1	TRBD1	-	TGTGCCAGCAGTGTGACAGGGGGAAGCACTGAAGCTTTCTTT	CASSVTGGSTEAFF
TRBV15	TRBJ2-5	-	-	TGTGCCACCAGCCGCGGCCCCCTCCAAGAGACCCAGTACTTC	CATSRGPLQETQYF
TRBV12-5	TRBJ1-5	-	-	TGTGCTAGTGGTTCTACGAATCAGCCCCAGCATTTT	CASGSTNQPQHF
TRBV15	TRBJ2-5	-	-	TGTGCCACCAGCAGATTCGCGGACACCTCGGGAGAGACCCAGTACTTC	CATSRFADTSGETQYF
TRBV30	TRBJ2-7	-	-	TGTGCTGCGGAGACGGGCGAGCAGTACTTC	CAAETGEQYF
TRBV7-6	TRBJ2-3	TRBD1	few	TGTGCCAGCAGCTTGCGAAGGGACAGGGTAAGAGGAATCAGCACAGATACGCAGTATTTT	CASSLRRDRVRGISTDTQYF
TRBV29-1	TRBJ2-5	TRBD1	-	TGCAGCGCCCCAGAGTCTGGGACAGCACAAGAGACCCAGTACTTC	CSAPESGTAQETQYF
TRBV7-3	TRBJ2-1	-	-	TGTGCCAGCAGCTTAGTGCCGGGAGCAGCTGAGCAGTTCTTC	CASSLVPGAAEQFF
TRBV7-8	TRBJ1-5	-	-	TGTGCCAGCAGCCGGCAGGGTACGGAAGAGGGCAATCAGCCCCAGCATTTT	CASSRQGTEEGNQPQHF
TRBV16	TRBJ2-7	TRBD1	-	TGTGCCAGCAGCCACTACAGGGGGCTCGACGAGCAGTACTTC	CASSHYRGLDEQYF
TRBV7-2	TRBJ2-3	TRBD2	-	TGTGCCAGCAGCTACGGGACTAGCCCAGATACGCAGTATTTT	CASSYGTSPDTQYF
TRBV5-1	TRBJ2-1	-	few	TGCGCCAGCAGACAAGACTCGCGAGACTACAATGAGCAGTTCTTC	CASRQDSRDYNEQFF
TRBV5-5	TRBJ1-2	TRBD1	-	TGTGCCAGCAGCTCGGGACAGGGGGCAAGATATGGCTACACCTTC	CASSSGQGARYGYTF
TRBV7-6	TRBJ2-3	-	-	TGTGCCAGCAGCTTAGATGGGACAAGCACAGATACGCAGTATTTT	CASSLDGTSTDTQYF
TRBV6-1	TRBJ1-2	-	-	TGTGCCAGCAGTGCTGGGGCCCGGAACGGCTACACCTTC	CASSAGARNGYTF
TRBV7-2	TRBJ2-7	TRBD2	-	TGTGCCAGCAGCTTACTCGCGGGAGGGCCCCACGAGCAGTACTTC	CASSLLAGGPHEQYF
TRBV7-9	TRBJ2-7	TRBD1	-	TGTGCCAGCAGCCCGCACAGGGGGAGTCAGGGGGCATTCTACGAGCAGTACTTC	CASSPHRGSQGAFYEQYF
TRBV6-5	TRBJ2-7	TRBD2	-	TGTGCCAGCAGCCCGAGCGGGGGACGCTACGAGCAGTACTTC	CASSPSGGRYEQYF
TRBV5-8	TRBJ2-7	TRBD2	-	TGTGCCAGCAGCCCCTGGACTAGCGCCATCTACGAGCAGTACTTC	CASSPWTSAIYEQYF
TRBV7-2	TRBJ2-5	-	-	TGTGCCAGCAGCTTAGTCTCCAGGGAGACCCAGTACTTC	CASSLVSRETQYF
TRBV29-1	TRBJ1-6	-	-	TGCAGCGTTGACCTTCAGGGGTCGGGTCCACCCCTCCACTTT	CSVDLQGSGPPLHF
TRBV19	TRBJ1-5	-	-	TGTGCCAGTAGTCAAACCCCAGGGTCCGTAAGCAATCAGCCCCAGCATTTT	CASSQTPGSVSNQPQHF
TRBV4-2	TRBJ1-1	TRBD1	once	TGTGCCAGCAGCCACAAGCGCCGGGGACAGTCTTACCCCACTGAAGCTTTCTTT	CASSHKRRGQSYPTEAFF
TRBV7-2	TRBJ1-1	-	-	TGTGCCAGCAGCCTAGCCCCGGGAATAAACACTGAAGCTTTCTTT	CASSLAPGINTEAFF
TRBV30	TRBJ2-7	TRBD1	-	TGTGCCTGGAGTGGCCGGGACAGGAGCACCTACGAGCAGTACTTC	CAWSGRDRSTYEQYF
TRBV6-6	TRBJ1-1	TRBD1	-	TGTGCCAGCAGTCTATTAGGGGACAGTCCGAACACTGAAGCTTTCTTT	CASSLLGDSPNTEAFF
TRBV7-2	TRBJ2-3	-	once	TGTGCCAGCAGCTTAGTGGGGCAGGCTCTAACAGATACGCAGTATTTT	CASSLVGQALTDTQYF
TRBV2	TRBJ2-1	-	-	TGTGCCAGCAGTGACGTGCAGAAGTACAATGAGCAGTTCTTC	CASSDVQKYNEQFF
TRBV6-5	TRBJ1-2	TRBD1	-	TGTGCCAGCACCAGGGGGGTCGGCTACACCTTC	CASTRGVGYTF
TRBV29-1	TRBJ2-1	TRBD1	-	TGCAGCGTTGACAGGGGGTCTGACAATGAGCAGTTCTTC	CSVDRGSDNEQFF
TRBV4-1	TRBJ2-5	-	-	TGCGCCAGCAGCACACGGGACAACTCACAAGAGACCCAGTACTTC	CASSTRDNSQETQYF
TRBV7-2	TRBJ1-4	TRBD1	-	TGTGCCAGCAGCCTTAGAGGTGGGACAGGGGCTGAAAAACTGTTTTTT	CASSLRGGTGAEKLFF
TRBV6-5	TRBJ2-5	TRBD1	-	TGTGCCAGCAGTTTTGGGGACAGGGTCGAGACCCAGTACTTC	CASSFGDRVETQYF
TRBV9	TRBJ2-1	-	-	TGTGCCAGCAGCGACAGACAGCAATCCGGTGAGCAGTTCTTC	CASSDRQQSGEQFF
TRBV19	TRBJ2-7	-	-	TGTGCCAGTAGTCCTCGGGGGGCCACCTACGAGCAGTACTTC	CASSPRGATYEQYF
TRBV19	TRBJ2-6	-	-	TGTGCCAGTAGTATCTCAGGGTTCGGGGCCAACGTCCTGACTTTC	CASSISGFGANVLTF
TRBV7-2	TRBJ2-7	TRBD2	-	TGTGCCAGCAGCTCGACCACTAGCGGGAGTTACGAGCAGTACTTC	CASSSTTSGSYEQYF
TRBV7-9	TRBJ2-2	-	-	TGTGCCAGCAGCCCGGCCCGGGAGAGAACCGGGGAGCTGTTTTTT	CASSPARERTGELFF
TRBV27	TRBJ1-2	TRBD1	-	TGTGCCAGCAGTCCCGGGACAGACTATGGCTACACCTTC	CASSPGTDYGYTF
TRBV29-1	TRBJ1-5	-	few	TGCAGCGTTTCCCAGGTTGATCAGCCCCAGCATTTT	CSVSQVDQPQHF
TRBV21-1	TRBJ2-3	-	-	TGTGCCAGCAGCAACAGGGGGACAGTACTAAGCACAGATACGCAGTATTTT	CASSNRGTVLSTDTQYF
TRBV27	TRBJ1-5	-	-	TGTGCCAGCAGTTTTGGTATCGGAGCTGGACAGCCCCAGCATTTT	CASSFGIGAGQPQHF
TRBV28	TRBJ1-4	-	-	TGTGCCAGCAGTTGGGGGGACGCGCGGTTTTTT	CASSWGDARFF
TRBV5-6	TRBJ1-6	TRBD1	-	TGTGCCAGCAGCTTTGGACAGGGGAATTCACCCCTCCACTTT	CASSFGQGNSPLHF
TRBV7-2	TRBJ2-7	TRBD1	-	TGTGCCAGCAGCTCCGGACAGGGGAGGTACGAGCAGTACTTC	CASSSGQGRYEQYF
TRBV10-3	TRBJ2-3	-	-	TGTGCCATCACCCCGCGGATGGCAGATACGCAGTATTTT	CAITPRMADTQYF
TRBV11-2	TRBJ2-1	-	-	TGTGCCAGCAGCTCCCCCCGGGTTTATGAGCAGTTCTTC	CASSSPRVYEQFF
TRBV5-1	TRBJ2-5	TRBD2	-	TGCGCCAGCAGCTTGGGGGTAACTAGCGGTGAGACCCAGTACTTC	CASSLGVTSGETQYF
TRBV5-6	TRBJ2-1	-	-	TGTGCCAGCAACTTACGTAAAACAGCGGGCTCCTACAATGAGCAGTTCTTC	CASNLRKTAGSYNEQFF
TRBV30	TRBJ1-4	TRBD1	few	TGTGCCGGGACAGGGGGGGAAAAACTGTTTTTT	CAGTGGEKLFF
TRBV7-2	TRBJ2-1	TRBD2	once	TGTGCCAGCAGCTTCCCAACTAGCGGGGGGGTTGGATTCTTC	CASSFPTSGGVGFF
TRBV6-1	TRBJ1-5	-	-	TGTGCCAGCAGTGAAGACCAGGTTAGCAATCAGCCCCAGCATTTT	CASSEDQVSNQPQHF